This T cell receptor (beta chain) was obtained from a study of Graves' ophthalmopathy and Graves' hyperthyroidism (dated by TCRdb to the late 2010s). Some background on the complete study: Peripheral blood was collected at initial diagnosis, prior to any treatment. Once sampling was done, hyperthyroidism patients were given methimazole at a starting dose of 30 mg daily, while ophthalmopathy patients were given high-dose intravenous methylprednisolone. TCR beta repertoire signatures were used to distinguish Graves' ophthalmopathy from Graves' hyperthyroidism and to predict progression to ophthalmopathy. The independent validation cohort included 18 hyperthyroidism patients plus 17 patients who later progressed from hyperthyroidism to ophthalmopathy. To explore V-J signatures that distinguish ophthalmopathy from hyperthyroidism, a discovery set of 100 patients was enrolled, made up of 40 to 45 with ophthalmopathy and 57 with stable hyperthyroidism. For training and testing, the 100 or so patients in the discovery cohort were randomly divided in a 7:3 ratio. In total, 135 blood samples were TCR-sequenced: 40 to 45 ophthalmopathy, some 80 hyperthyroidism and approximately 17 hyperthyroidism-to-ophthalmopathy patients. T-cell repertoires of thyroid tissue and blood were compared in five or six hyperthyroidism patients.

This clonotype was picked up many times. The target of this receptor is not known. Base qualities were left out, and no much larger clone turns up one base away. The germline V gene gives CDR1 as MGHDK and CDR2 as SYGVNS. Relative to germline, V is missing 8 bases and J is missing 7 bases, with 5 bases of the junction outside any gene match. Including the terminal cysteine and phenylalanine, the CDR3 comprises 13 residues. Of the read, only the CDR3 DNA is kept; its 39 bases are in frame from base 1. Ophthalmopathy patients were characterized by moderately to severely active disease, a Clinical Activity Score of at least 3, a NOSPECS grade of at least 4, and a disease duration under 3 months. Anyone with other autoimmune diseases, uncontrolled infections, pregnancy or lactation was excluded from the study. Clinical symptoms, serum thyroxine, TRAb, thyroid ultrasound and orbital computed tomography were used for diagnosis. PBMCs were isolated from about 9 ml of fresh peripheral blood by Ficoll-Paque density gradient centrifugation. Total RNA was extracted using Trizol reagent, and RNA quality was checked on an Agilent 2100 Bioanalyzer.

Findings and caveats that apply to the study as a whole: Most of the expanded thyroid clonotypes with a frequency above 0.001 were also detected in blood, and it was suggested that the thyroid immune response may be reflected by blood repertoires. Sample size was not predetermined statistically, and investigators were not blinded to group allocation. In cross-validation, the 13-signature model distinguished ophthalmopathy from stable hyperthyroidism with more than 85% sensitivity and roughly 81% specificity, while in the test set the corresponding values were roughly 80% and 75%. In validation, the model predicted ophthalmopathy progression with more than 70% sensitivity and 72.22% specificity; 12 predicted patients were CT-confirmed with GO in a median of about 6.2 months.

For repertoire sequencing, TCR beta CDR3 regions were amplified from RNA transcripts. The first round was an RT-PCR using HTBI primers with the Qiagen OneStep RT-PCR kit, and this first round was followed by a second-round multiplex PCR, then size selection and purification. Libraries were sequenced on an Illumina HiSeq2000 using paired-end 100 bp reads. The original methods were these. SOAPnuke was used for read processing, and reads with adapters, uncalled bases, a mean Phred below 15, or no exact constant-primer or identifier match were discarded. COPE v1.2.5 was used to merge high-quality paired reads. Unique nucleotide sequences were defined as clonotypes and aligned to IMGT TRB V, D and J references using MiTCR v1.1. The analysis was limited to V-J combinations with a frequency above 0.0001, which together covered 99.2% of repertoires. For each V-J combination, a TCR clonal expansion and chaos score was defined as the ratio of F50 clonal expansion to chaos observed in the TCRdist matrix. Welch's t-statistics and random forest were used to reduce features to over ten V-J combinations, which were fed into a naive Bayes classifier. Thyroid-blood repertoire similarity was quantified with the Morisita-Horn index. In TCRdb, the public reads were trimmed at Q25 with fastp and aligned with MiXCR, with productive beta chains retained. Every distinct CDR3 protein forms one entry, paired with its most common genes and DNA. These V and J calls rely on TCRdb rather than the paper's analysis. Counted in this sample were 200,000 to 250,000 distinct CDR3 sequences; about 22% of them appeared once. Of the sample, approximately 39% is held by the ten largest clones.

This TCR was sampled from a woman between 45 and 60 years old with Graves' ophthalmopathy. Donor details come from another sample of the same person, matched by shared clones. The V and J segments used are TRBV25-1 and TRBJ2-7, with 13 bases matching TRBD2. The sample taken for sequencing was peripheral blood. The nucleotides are TGTGCCAGCGCCGGACTAGCGGGAGTTGAGCAGTACTTC. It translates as CASAGLAGVEQYF.